This T cell receptor beta chain was recorded in a study of blood T cell repertoires in COVID-19. Study details: Italy, Spain and the United States were the sources of the convalescent and acute COVID-19 samples. Sample material is recorded as cDNA or gDNA derived from T cells, B-cell-depleted T cells, or PBMCs.

The V and J ends lost 3 bases and 6 bases, in that order; junction bases with no gene match: 16. The germline gives CDR1 SGHTS, CDR2 YDEGEE. The CDR3 has 19 residues. This clone has only a few counts. Per the original data handling: Nucleated cell number was recorded as an estimate derived from reference gene primer amplification. Libraries were prepared by immunoSEQ multiplex PCR; TCRdb keeps only in-frame clonotypes and omits some of them. V and J calls and clone size are given by that table; D and trimming were obtained from the DNA. In the table there are about 170,000 clones, just under 85% of which are singletons.

The sequence was obtained from a man between 40 and 49 years old who had recovered from COVID-19. Sequenced material: peripheral blood. The chain couples TRBV5-8 to TRBJ1-6; 9 nucleotides match TRBD1. The CDR3 DNA sequence: TGTGCCAGCAGCTCCGGACAGGGGCACGCTAGCTCTTTTAATTCACCCCTCCACTTT. It yields the protein CASSSGQGHASSFNSPLHF.